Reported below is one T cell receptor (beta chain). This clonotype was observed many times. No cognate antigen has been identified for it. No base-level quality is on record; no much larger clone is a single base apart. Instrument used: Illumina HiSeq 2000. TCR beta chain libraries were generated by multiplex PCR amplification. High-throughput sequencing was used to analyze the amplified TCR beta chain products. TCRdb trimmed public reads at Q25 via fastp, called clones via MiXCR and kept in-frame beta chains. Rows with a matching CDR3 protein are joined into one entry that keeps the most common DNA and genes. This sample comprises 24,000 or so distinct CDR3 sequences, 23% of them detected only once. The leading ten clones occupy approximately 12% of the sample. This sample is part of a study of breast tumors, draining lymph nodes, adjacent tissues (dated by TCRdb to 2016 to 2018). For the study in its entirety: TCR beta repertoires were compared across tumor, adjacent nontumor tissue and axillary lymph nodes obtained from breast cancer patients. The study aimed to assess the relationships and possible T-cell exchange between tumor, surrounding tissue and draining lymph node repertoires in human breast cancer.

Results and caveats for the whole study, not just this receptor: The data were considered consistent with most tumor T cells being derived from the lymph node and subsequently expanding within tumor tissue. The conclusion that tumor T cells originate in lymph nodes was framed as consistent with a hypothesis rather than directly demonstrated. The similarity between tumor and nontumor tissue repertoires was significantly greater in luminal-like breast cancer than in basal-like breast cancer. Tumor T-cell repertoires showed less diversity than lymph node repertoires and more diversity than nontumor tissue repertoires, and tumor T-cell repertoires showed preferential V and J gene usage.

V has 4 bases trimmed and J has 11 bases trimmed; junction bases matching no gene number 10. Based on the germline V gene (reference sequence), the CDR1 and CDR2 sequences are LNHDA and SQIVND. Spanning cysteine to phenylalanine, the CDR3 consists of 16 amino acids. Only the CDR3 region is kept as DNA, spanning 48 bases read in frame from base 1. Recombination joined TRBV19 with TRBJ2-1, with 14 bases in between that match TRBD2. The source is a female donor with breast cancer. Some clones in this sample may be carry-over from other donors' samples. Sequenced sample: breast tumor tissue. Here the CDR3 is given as CASSTSSGLAGAKQFF. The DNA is TGTGCCAGTAGTACTTCCTCGGGACTAGCGGGAGCTAAGCAGTTCTTC.